These 5 T cell receptor beta chains share one sample of origin, sequenced in a study of cytomegalovirus exposure and HLA in healthy donors. The protocol was immunoSEQ multiplex PCR, while the TCRdb copy is restricted to in-frame clones and leaves out a portion. The sample lists about 160,000 clones, around nine tenths occurring once. The sequencing input was PBMCs. The receptors stem from a young woman in good health and CMV-seronegative.

The chain links TRBV27 to TRBJ1-5; TRBD1 might be the D (5 bases). Trimming removed 5 bases at V and 6 bases at J, with 20 bases between. CDR3 length: 16 residues. CDR1 and CDR2 from the germline V gene are MNHEY and SMNVEV (reference sequence). The CDR3 region is CASSLLAGGLSQPQHF. The CDR3 nucleotides are TGTGCCAGCAGTCTCCTCGCCGGGGGGTTAAGTCAGCCCCAGCATTTT.

This chain connects TRBV6-5 to TRBJ2-2, with D possibly matching TRBD1 (5 bases). CDR1 and CDR2 from the germline V gene are MNHEY and SVGAGI. The germline V and J ends were trimmed by 0 bases and 0 bases, with 8 bases remaining between them. The CDR3 totals 16 residues. Here the CDR3 DNA reads TGTGCCAGCAGTTACTCACAGGTCGCGAACACCGGGGAGCTGTTTTTT. As protein: CASSYSQVANTGELFF.

The CDR3 DNA follows: TGTGCCAGCTCACCAAATGAATCGGGAGGTGGCTACACCTTC. This translates into CASSPNESGGGYTF. J is TRBJ1-2 and V is TRBV18; D is unclear. Trimming pared 2 bases from V and 7 bases from J, leaving 14 bases between. The CDR3 length is 14 residues. Germline V gene sequence: CDR1 KGHSH, CDR2 LQKENI. The full variable domain, with the rest looked up from reference TRBV18 and TRBJ1-2, is NAGVMQNPRHLVRRRGQEARLRCSPMKGHSHVYWYRQLPEEGLKFMVYLQKENIIDESGMPKERFSAEFPKEGPSILRIQQVVRGDSAAYFCASSPNESGGGYTFGSGTRLTVV.

The table lists this clone with a count of one. CDR3 residues: CASSPGFGEQYF. The CDR3 DNA sequence: TGCGCCAGCAGCCCAGGATTCGGCGAGCAGTACTTC. The J gene is TRBJ2-7, the V gene TRBV4-1; D unresolved. Trimming removed 4 bases from V and 6 bases from J, with 10 bases in between. This CDR3 comprises 12 residues. Germline V gene sequence: CDR1 MGHRA, CDR2 YSYEKL.

The chain uses TRBV19 and TRBJ1-2; D might be TRBD1 (5 bases). The germline V and J ends were trimmed by 7 bases and 5 bases, with 11 bases remaining between them. CDR3 length: 12 residues. Germline V lookup: CDR1 LNHDA, CDR2 SQIVND (reference sequence). The CDR3 loop is CASTRDRYGYTF. The CDR3 region has the DNA TGTGCCAGTACCCGCGACAGATATGGCTACACCTTC. The whole variable domain, filled in from reference TRBV19 and TRBJ1-2, reads DGGITQSPKYLFRKEGQNVTLSCEQNLNHDAMYWYRQDPGQGLRLIYYSQIVNDFQKGDIAEGYSVSREKKESFPLTVTSAQKNPTAFYLCASTRDRYGYTFGSGTRLTVV.